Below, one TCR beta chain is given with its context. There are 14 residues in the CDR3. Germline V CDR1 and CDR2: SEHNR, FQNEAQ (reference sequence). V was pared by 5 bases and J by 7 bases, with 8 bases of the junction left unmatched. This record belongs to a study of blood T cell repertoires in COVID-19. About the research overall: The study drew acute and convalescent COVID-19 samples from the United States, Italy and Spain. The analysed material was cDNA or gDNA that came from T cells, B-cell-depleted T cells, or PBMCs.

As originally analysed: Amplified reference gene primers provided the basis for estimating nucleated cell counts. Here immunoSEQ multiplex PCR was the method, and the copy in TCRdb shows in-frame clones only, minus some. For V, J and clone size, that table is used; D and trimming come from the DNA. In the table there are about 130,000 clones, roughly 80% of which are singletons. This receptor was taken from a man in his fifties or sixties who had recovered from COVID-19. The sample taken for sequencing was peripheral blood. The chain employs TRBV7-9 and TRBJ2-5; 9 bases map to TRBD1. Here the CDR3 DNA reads TGTGCCAGCAGCACGGGACAGGGAAAGACGACCCAGTACTTC. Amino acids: CASSTGQGKTTQYF.